A single sample gave rise to the 23 T cell receptor beta chains below, sequenced in a study of PD-1 blockade in mismatch repair-deficient tumors (dated by TCRdb to the late 2010s). Library preparation employed the immunoSEQ multiplex PCR assay. The source is immuneACCESS, and TCRdb retained only in-frame sequences with V and J called. Part of the clones is not carried over; for the studies checked, unresolved V genes explain less than half of this, and the remainder is unexplained. In this sample the table shows tens of thousands of clones, roughly 75% of which occur a single time. Around 3.4% of the sample comes from the top ten. This specimen was peripheral blood, taken 4 weeks after starting pembrolizumab. Every receptor here comes from an adult with mismatch repair-deficient cancer.

V and J are TRBV6-1 and TRBJ2-3; D is possibly TRBD1 or TRBD2 (5 bases each). The length of the CDR3 is 16 residues. Germline loops: CDR1 MNHNS, CDR2 SASEGT. V was trimmed by 4 bases and J by 0 bases, leaving 14 bases between them. The CDR3 nucleotides are TGTGCCAGCAGTGGGGGCAGGGACCCTAGCACAGATACGCAGTATTTT. Its translation is CASSGGRDPSTDTQYF.

The chain has TRBV29-1 and TRBJ2-5; 11 bases match TRBD1. CDR1 and CDR2 (germline): SQVTM, ANQGSEA. J lost 4 bases, V lost 1 base, and 5 bases had no gene match. The CDR3 contains 15 residues. The CDR3 here is CSVEGGTGGGETQYF. The CDR3 region has the DNA TGCAGCGTTGAAGGGGGGACAGGGGGTGGAGAGACCCAGTACTTC.

The chain employs TRBV14 and TRBJ1-1, with TRBD1 as a possible D gene (5 bases). V dropped 8 bases and J dropped 0 bases, with 19 bases sitting between them. Per germline, CDR1 SGHDN and CDR2 FVKESK. CDR3 length: 16 residues. CDR3 loop: CASLPPGPTMNTEAFF. The CDR3 DNA reads as TGTGCCAGCCTCCCACCGGGGCCGACCATGAACACTGAAGCTTTCTTT. Combining the CDR3 with reference TRBV14 and TRBJ1-1 gives the whole variable domain EAGVTQFPSHSVIEKGQTVTLRCDPISGHDNLYWYRRVMGKEIKFLLHFVKESKQDESGMPNNRFLAERTGGTYSTLKVQPAELEDSGVYFCASLPPGPTMNTEAFFGQGTRLTVV.

The chain employs TRBV7-2 and TRBJ2-5; unclear D gene. Germline assignment: CDR1 SGHTA and CDR2 FQGNSA. The V end lost 4 bases, the J end lost 1 base, and 4 bases lay between the germline ends. The CDR3 runs to 12 residues. DNA for the CDR3: TGTGCCAGCAGCTCCCCCCAAGAGACCCAGTACTTC. Protein sequence: CASSSPQETQYF.

The chain uses TRBV7-8 and TRBJ1-2; perhaps TRBD1 as D (5 bases). Trimming took 5 bases from V and 8 from J, leaving 33 bases between them. The CDR3 runs to 19 residues. Germline CDR1 and CDR2: SGHVS and FQNEAQ. In DNA, the CDR3 is TGTGCCAGCAGCCATCCTGGGGGAGGGACCACCGATCCCTCTGGGGGCTACACCTTC. Translated, it gives CASSHPGGGTTDPSGGYTF. The full variable domain, rest sourced from reference TRBV7-8 and TRBJ1-2, is GAGVSQSPRYKVAKRGQDVALRCDPISGHVSLFWYQQALGQGPEFLTYFQNEAQLDKSGLPSDRFFAERPEGSVSTLKIQRTQQEDSAVYLCASSHPGGGTTDPSGGYTFGSGTRLTVV.

On this clone itself: An end of the junction does not agree with germline; a read error may underlie this. The rearrangement uses TRBV7-7 and TRBJ2-2; D tentatively reads TRBD1 or TRBD2 (5 bases each). CDR1 and CDR2 from the germline V gene are SSHAT and FNYEAQ (reference sequence). CDR3 length: 16 residues. The DNA of the CDR3 is TGTGCTAGCAGCCCAGAAACGAGAGGGGAAACCGGGGAGCTGTTTTTT. Translated, it gives CASSPETRGETGELFF.

The chain employs TRBV5-6 and TRBJ2-1; D tentatively fits TRBD1 or TRBD2 (5 bases each). Germline assignment: CDR1 SGHDT and CDR2 YYEEEE. The V and J ends lost 1 base and 8 bases respectively, with 13 bases between them. This CDR3 contains 14 residues. CDR3: CASSLMLLGDEQFF. DNA for the CDR3: TGTGCCAGCAGCTTGATGTTATTGGGGGATGAGCAGTTCTTC.

The rearrangement joins TRBV27 to TRBJ2-5, with D tentatively TRBD1 (6 bases). Trimming stripped 3 bases from V and 5 bases from J, with 19 bases between. The CDR3 consists of 16 residues. The germline gives CDR1 MNHEY, CDR2 SMNVEV (reference sequence). Here the CDR3 DNA reads TGTGCCAGCAGTTTGGGGGCAGGCATTAAGGGGGAGACCCAGTACTTC. Amino acids: CASSLGAGIKGETQYF.

This rearrangement joins TRBV7-9 to TRBJ1-3; tentative D call: TRBD1 (5 bases). Germline CDR1 is SEHNR and CDR2 is FQNEAQ (reference sequence). Trimming took 4 bases from V and 0 from J, leaving 10 bases between them. The CDR3 runs 15 residues. This CDR3 reads CASSSRQISGNTIYF. The CDR3, as DNA: TGTGCCAGCAGCTCTAGACAGATCTCTGGAAACACCATATATTTT.

This clone was picked up a small number of times. The rearrangement links TRBV18 to TRBJ2-5; D is perhaps TRBD1 or TRBD2 (5 bases each). The CDR3 length is 14 residues. The V end was cut by 0 bases, the J end by 5 bases, with 10 bases between. Germline V gene data show CDR1 as KGHSH and CDR2 as LQKENI. CDR3 nucleotide sequence: TGTGCCAGCTCACCACCGCCGGGGCGGGAGACCCAGTACTTC. Residues: CASSPPPGRETQYF.

This rearrangement joins TRBV7-3 to TRBJ2-2, with D hard to call. The V end was cut by 2 bases, the J end by 9 bases, with 19 bases between. Germline V gives CDR1 SGHTA, CDR2 FQGTGA. This CDR3 is 16 amino acids long. The CDR3 sequence is CASSLLATTHHRELFF. In DNA, the CDR3 is TGTGCCAGCAGCTTATTGGCTACAACACATCACCGGGAGCTGTTTTTT.

The chain uses TRBV29-1 and TRBJ2-2, with TRBD2 matching over 11 bases. The CDR3 spans 14 residues. CDR1 and CDR2 (germline): SQVTM, ANQGSEA. Trimming removed 8 bases from V and 3 bases from J; junction bases left unmatched: 5. The CDR3 DNA reads as TGCAGCACTGGGACTAGCGGCGACACCGGGGAGCTGTTTTTT. Translating it yields CSTGTSGDTGELFF.

In its sample, this clone was seen a few times. V gene TRBV7-2 combines with J gene TRBJ2-2; tentatively, D is TRBD1 (6 bases). The CDR3 length is 15 residues. V shed 6 bases and J shed 1 base, with 12 bases lying between them. Germline V gene data show CDR1 as SGHTA and CDR2 as FQGNSA. For the CDR3, the DNA is TGTGCCAGCAGTAAGGAAGGGGGGAACACCGGGGAGCTGTTTTTT. Residues: CASSKEGGNTGELFF.

V is TRBV7-3 and J is TRBJ2-1; D remains unclear. V was shortened by 5 bases and J by 6 bases, with 8 bases between the two germline ends. Germline CDR1 and CDR2: SGHTA and FQGTGA. This CDR3 comprises 12 residues. DNA of the CDR3: TGTGCCAGCAGCCGCTTCGGCAATGAGCAGTTCTTC. Its translation is CASSRFGNEQFF. The whole variable domain, remainder taken from reference TRBV7-3 and TRBJ2-1, is GAGVSQTPSNKVTEKGKYVELRCDPISGHTALYWYRQSLGQGPEFLIYFQGTGAADDSGLPNDRFFAVRPEGSVSTLKIQRTERGDSAVYLCASSRFGNEQFFGPGTRLTVL.

This clone was recorded a few times. The chain uses TRBV9 and TRBJ2-1; D perhaps matches TRBD1 (7 bases). Germline V gene sequence: CDR1 SGDLS, CDR2 YYNGEE. The CDR3 extends over 19 amino acids. V shed 4 bases and J shed 0 bases, with 23 bases lying between them. The CDR3 here is CASSSRGDGGIGSYNEQFF. In DNA, the CDR3 is TGTGCCAGCAGCTCCAGGGGGGACGGGGGAATAGGCTCCTACAATGAGCAGTTCTTC.

Only one count was recorded for this clone. The chain carries TRBV20-1 and TRBJ2-7; the D is unclear. From germline, CDR1 is DFQATT and CDR2 SNEGSKA (reference sequence). The CDR3 has 11 amino acids. The V end lost 1 base, the J end lost 3 bases, and 4 bases lay between the germline ends. CDR3 loop: CSARGGYEQYF. CDR3 nucleotides: TGCAGTGCTAGAGGGGGCTACGAGCAGTACTTC.

This chain connects TRBV5-6 to TRBJ2-1; D might be TRBD2 (6 bases). CDR3 size: 15 residues. Germline loops: CDR1 SGHDT, CDR2 YYEEEE. V was clipped by 0 bases and J by 7 bases, with 14 bases between them. CDR3 region: CASSLEEVAVNEQFF. DNA for the CDR3: TGTGCCAGCAGCTTGGAGGAGGTAGCGGTTAATGAGCAGTTCTTC. Variable domain in full (rest from reference TRBV5-6 and TRBJ2-1): DAGVTQSPTHLIKTRGQQVTLRCSPKSGHDTVSWYQQALGQGPQFIFQYYEEEERQRGNFPDRFSGHQFPNYSSELNVNALLLGDSALYLCASSLEEVAVNEQFFGPGTRLTVL.

V usage is TRBV2 and J usage is TRBJ2-1; 13 bases line up with TRBD2. Trimming cost V 7 bases and J 4 bases; bases outside gene matches: 4. The CDR3 has 15 residues. CDR1 and CDR2 from the germline V gene are SNHLY and FYNNEI. This CDR3 reads CASKMGLAGYNEQFF. The CDR3 nucleotides read TGTGCCAGCAAGATGGGACTAGCGGGATACAATGAGCAGTTCTTC.

This chain links TRBV19 with TRBJ1-1; tentatively, D is TRBD1 (6 bases). V was cut by 7 bases and J by 1 base, with 13 bases left in between. Germline assignment: CDR1 LNHDA and CDR2 SQIVND (reference sequence). The CDR3 runs 14 residues. The CDR3 protein is CASTEDRWNTEAFF. CDR3 DNA: TGTGCCAGTACCGAGGACAGATGGAACACTGAAGCTTTCTTT.

The V gene is TRBV2, the J gene TRBJ1-3; a weak D match, TRBD1 (5 bases). V was pared by 5 bases and J by 0 bases, with 11 bases between. Germline CDR1 reads SNHLY; CDR2 reads FYNNEI. The CDR3 is 15 residues long. CDR3 residues: CASSSQVLSGNTIYF. For the CDR3, the DNA is TGTGCCAGCAGTTCACAGGTCCTCTCTGGAAACACCATATATTTT.

This chain links TRBV5-1 with TRBJ1-2, with D perhaps matching TRBD1 (5 bases). The germline V gene encodes CDR1 SGHRS and CDR2 YFSETQ. Deletions cut 7 bases from V and 3 bases from J, with 19 bases between. This CDR3 is built from 15 residues. CDR3 region: CASGGVSGLYYGYTF. The CDR3 DNA is TGCGCCAGCGGGGGGGTCTCAGGACTCTACTATGGCTACACCTTC. Filled out from reference TRBV5-1 and TRBJ1-2, the complete variable domain reads KAGVTQTPRYLIKTRGQQVTLSCSPISGHRSVSWYQQTPGQGLQFLFEYFSETQRNKGNFPGRFSGRQFSNSRSEMNVSTLELGDSALYLCASGGVSGLYYGYTFGSGTRLTVV.

V usage is TRBV5-6 and J usage is TRBJ1-3, with D possibly being TRBD1 (5 bases). The CDR3 is 13 residues long. Germline loops: CDR1 SGHDT, CDR2 YYEEEE. Trimming stripped 3 bases from V and 7 bases from J, with 11 bases between. In DNA, the CDR3 is TGTGCCAGCAGCTCGGACATTTACAACACCATATATTTT. Translated: CASSSDIYNTIYF.

This chain's CDR3 is CASSLWDPQGKLFF. The CDR3 DNA is TGTGCCAGCAGCTTATGGGATCCTCAGGGAAAACTGTTTTTT. The chain combines TRBV7-9 with TRBJ1-4, with D perhaps TRBD1 (5 bases). Between the trimmed V and J ends, which lost 2 bases and 10 bases, there was a span of 14 bases. CDR3 length: 14 residues. Looked up from germline, CDR1 is SEHNR and CDR2 is FQNEAQ (reference sequence).